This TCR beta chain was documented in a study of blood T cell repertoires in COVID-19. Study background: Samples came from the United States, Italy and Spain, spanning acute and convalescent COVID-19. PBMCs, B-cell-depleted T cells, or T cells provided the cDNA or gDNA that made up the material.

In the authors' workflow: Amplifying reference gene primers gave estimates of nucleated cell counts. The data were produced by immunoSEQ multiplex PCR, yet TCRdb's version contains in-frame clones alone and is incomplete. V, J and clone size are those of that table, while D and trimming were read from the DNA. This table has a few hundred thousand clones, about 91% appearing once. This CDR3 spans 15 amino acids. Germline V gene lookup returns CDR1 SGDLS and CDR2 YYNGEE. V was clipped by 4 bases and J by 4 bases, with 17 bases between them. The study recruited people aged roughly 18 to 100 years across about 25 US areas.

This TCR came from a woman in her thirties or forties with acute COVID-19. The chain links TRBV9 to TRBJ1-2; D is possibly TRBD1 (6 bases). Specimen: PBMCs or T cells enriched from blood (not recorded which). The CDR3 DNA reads TGTGCCAGCAGCTCCACGACAGGAAACTTCTATGGCTACACCTTC. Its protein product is CASSSTTGNFYGYTF.